Shown below are 10 T cell receptor beta chains from a single sample sequenced in a study of T cells in tuberculosis. Sequenced by immunoSEQ multiplex PCR; TCRdb stores in-frame clones only, minus some. The sample includes tens of thousands of clones, around 90% of them seen just once. This sample's time point: new active TB diagnosis, blood taken before or within 7 days of starting treatment. The sample was PBMCs, taken at tuberculosis diagnosis. Source of these receptors: an adult with tuberculosis.

The V gene is TRBV28, the J gene TRBJ2-5, with TRBD2 matching 8 bases. Germline CDR1 is MDHEN and CDR2 is SYDVKM. Trimming cost V 6 bases and J 2 bases; bases outside gene matches: 8. There are 15 residues in the CDR3. The CDR3 DNA is TGTGCCAGCAGCCTGCCGGTAGCGGGACAAGAGACCCAGTACTTC. Its translation: CASSLPVAGQETQYF. Complete variable domain (other parts from reference TRBV28 and TRBJ2-5): DVKVTQSSRYLVKRTGEKVFLECVQDMDHENMFWYRQDPGLGLRLIYFSYDVKMKEKGDIPEGYSVSREKKERFSLILESASTNQTSMYLCASSLPVAGQETQYFGPGTRLLVL.

The chain couples TRBV9 to TRBJ1-3; possible D gene TRBD1, 5 bases. Germline V gene data show CDR1 as SGDLS and CDR2 as YYNGEE. The CDR3 runs to 15 residues. The V end lost 0 bases, the J end lost 2 bases, and 9 bases lay between the germline ends. The CDR3 loop reads CASSVDPRAGNTIYF. The CDR3 DNA sequence: TGTGCCAGCAGCGTAGACCCCAGGGCTGGAAACACCATATATTTT.

V and J are TRBV29-1 and TRBJ1-5; 8 nucleotides line up with TRBD1. The CDR3 is 13 amino acids. The V and J ends lost 6 bases and 4 bases, in that order; junction bases with no gene match: 5. Germline V gene lookup returns CDR1 SQVTM and CDR2 ANQGSEA. CDR3 nucleotide sequence: TGCAGCGTCCTGACAGGGGCGAATCAGCCCCAGCATTTT. Protein product: CSVLTGANQPQHF.

V gene TRBV11-2 combines with J gene TRBJ2-5; 10 bases are shared with TRBD2. There are 15 residues in the CDR3. Per the germline V gene, CDR1 is SGHAT and CDR2 is FQNNGV. V was clipped by 5 bases and J by 5 bases; unmatched bases: 8. CDR3 protein: CASSKELAGVETQYF. CDR3 DNA: TGTGCCAGCAGCAAAGAGCTAGCGGGAGTGGAGACCCAGTACTTC.

The count of this clone is one. V is TRBV7-2 and J is TRBJ1-4; D is unresolved. V shed 6 bases and J shed 0 bases, with 8 bases lying between them. Germline CDR1 is SGHTA and CDR2 is FQGNSA. The CDR3 has 14 residues. CDR3 sequence: CASSPYATNEKLFF. The CDR3 nucleotides are TGTGCCAGCAGTCCGTATGCAACTAATGAAAAACTGTTTTTT.

V usage is TRBV11-1 and J usage is TRBJ1-4; 9 nucleotides agree with TRBD1. V trimming: 5 bases; J trimming: 3 bases; junction bases outside the gene matches: 7. CDR1 is SGHAT and CDR2 is FQDESV in the germline V gene (reference sequence). The CDR3 is 16 amino acids. The CDR3 reads CASSHGQGTANEKLFF. The CDR3 DNA is TGTGCCAGCAGCCATGGACAGGGGACGGCTAATGAAAAACTGTTTTTT.

The chain recombines TRBV4-3 with TRBJ1-5; D perhaps matches TRBD1 (6 bases). Germline lookup yields CDR1 LGHNA and CDR2 YSLEER. Between the trimmed V and J ends, which lost 1 base and 6 bases, there was a span of 13 bases. CDR3 length: 15 residues. The CDR3: CASSQVQGGSQPQHF. The CDR3 DNA follows: TGCGCCAGCAGCCAAGTACAGGGTGGGAGTCAGCCCCAGCATTTT.

The chain uses TRBV2 and TRBJ1-4; D remains unclear. There are 15 residues in the CDR3. V gave up 3 bases and J gave up 0 bases, with 8 bases separating them. CDR1 is SNHLY, CDR2 FYNNEI, per germline. CDR3: CASSEFPSTNEKLFF. The CDR3 DNA sequence: TGTGCCAGCAGTGAGTTCCCCTCAACTAATGAAAAACTGTTTTTT.

This sequence joins TRBV19 and TRBJ1-5; 9 nucleotides agree with TRBD1. The germline gives CDR1 LNHDA, CDR2 SQIVND (reference sequence). After removal of 4 bases from V and 7 bases from J, the junction contained 8 bases not matched to a gene. The CDR3 extends over 15 amino acids. CDR3 sequence reads: CASSKQGARLQPQHF. The CDR3 nucleotides are TGTGCCAGTAGTAAACAGGGGGCACGATTGCAGCCCCAGCATTTT.

This rearrangement joins TRBV10-2 to TRBJ1-2, with TRBD1 matching 9 bases. Germline loops: CDR1 WSHSY, CDR2 SAAADI. The length of the CDR3 is 12 residues. Trimming took 9 bases from V and 5 from J; bases not matched to a gene: 4. This CDR3 reads CASGTGIYGYTF. The CDR3 DNA reads as TGCGCCAGTGGGACAGGGATATATGGCTACACCTTC.